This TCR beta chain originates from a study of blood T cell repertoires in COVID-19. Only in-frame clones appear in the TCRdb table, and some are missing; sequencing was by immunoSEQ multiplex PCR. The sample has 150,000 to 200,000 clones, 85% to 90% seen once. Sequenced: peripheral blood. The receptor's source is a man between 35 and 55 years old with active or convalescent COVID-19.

The CDR3 sequence is CASSRTGTGGAGTEAFF. In nucleotides, the CDR3 is TGTGCCAGCAGCCGGACCGGGACAGGGGGCGCCGGCACTGAAGCTTTCTTT. The chain has TRBV3-1 (or the pseudogene TRBV3-2) and TRBJ1-1, with 12 positions matching TRBD1. V lost 4 bases and J lost 4; bases outside the gene matches: 10. This CDR3 is 17 amino acids long. Germline loops: CDR1 LGHDT, CDR2 YNNKEL (reference sequence).